Listed here are 32 T cell receptor beta chains from one sample, sequenced in a study of neurological immune-mediated disorders. MiXCR was run by TCRdb on the 5' RACE reads, yielding one entry per CDR3 protein. The sample gives tens of thousands of distinct CDR3 sequences, around 4% of which show up once; approximately 5.7% is in the top ten. Sequenced: PBMCs. Receptors were obtained from a woman aged 60-75 years with multiple sclerosis.

The chain is built from TRBV7-2 and TRBJ2-2; 12 nucleotides agree with TRBD2. Germline trimming cut 5 bases from V and 7 bases from J; bases unmatched to any gene: 5. The CDR3 is made up of 15 amino acids. Germline CDR1 reads SGHTA; CDR2 reads FQGNSA. The DNA of the CDR3 is TGTGCCAGCAGCCGCGGACTAGCGGGATTCGGGGAGCTGTTTTTT. As protein: CASSRGLAGFGELFF.

At least ten counts were recorded for this clonotype. The chain joins TRBV29-1 to TRBJ2-5; D tentatively fits TRBD1 or TRBD2 (7 bases each). The CDR3 contains 13 residues. Germline-derived CDR1 and CDR2 are SQVTM and ANQGSEA. V lost 4 bases and J 5 bases, leaving 14 bases between the germline ends. The CDR3 region is CSVGEGAGETQYF. DNA of the CDR3: TGCAGCGTTGGGGAGGGGGCTGGGGAGACCCAGTACTTC.

This clonotype occurred many times. The CDR3 DNA reads TGTGCCACCAGTGACCCTGGTAGGTCCCCTTCGTCGCAGTATTTT. Translation: CATSDPGRSPSSQYF. The genes are TRBV24-1 and TRBJ2-3; D not resolved. CDR3 length: 15 amino acids. CDR1 and CDR2 from the germline V gene are KGHDR and SFDVKD. The V and J ends lost 4 bases and 10 bases respectively, with 20 bases between them.

This clonotype was recorded at least ten times. This chain links TRBV4-3 with TRBJ1-1, with 9 positions matching TRBD1. There are 15 residues in the CDR3. Germline V CDR1 and CDR2: LGHNA, YSLEER. With V trimmed by 0 bases and J by 8 bases, 7 bases remained unmatched. This CDR3 is CASSQDVTGQGEAFF. CDR3 coding DNA: TGCGCCAGCAGCCAAGATGTAACGGGACAGGGCGAAGCTTTCTTT.

In this sample, this clonotype turned up many times. The chain links TRBV5-1 to TRBJ2-5, with 9 bases fitting TRBD1. Trimming removed 3 bases from V and 2 bases from J; junction bases left unmatched: 2. Germline values: CDR1 SGHRS, CDR2 YFSETQ. The CDR3 contains 14 residues. The CDR3 sequence is CASSWTGEQETQYF. CDR3 nucleotide sequence: TGCGCCAGCAGCTGGACAGGGGAGCAAGAGACCCAGTACTTC.

This clonotype occurred a few times. V gene TRBV6-6 combines with J gene TRBJ2-7; perhaps TRBD2 as D (6 bases). Trimming left V 4 bases short and J 3 bases short, with 10 bases between. The CDR3 contains 13 residues. The germline CDR1 and CDR2 sequences are MNHNY and SVGAGI (reference sequence). The CDR3 DNA reads TGTGCCAGCAGTTGGAGGGATAACTACGAGCAGTACTTC. Its translation: CASSWRDNYEQYF.

This clonotype was counted between two and nine times. V usage is TRBV5-1 and J usage is TRBJ1-2; 8 positions match TRBD1. Germline CDR1 and CDR2: SGHRS and YFSETQ. This CDR3 has 15 residues. V was clipped by 4 bases and J by 8 bases; unmatched bases: 13. CDR3 amino acids: CASSVGSGGGWGYTF. The CDR3 DNA sequence: TGCGCCAGCAGCGTCGGTTCAGGGGGCGGATGGGGCTACACCTTC.

This clonotype was detected many times. The J gene is TRBJ2-1, the V gene TRBV5-1, with 11 bases fitting TRBD2. Germline V CDR1 and CDR2: SGHRS, YFSETQ. V gave up 0 bases and J gave up 10 bases; unmatched junction bases: 9. CDR3 length: 16 residues. CDR3 nucleotides: TGCGCCAGCAGCTTGGGACTAGCGGGACCCTACATAGAGCAGTTCTTC. Amino acid sequence: CASSLGLAGPYIEQFF. Full variable domain (remainder filled in from reference TRBV5-1 and TRBJ2-1): KAGVTQTPRYLIKTRGQQVTLSCSPISGHRSVSWYQQTPGQGLQFLFEYFSETQRNKGNFPGRFSGRQFSNSRSEMNVSTLELGDSALYLCASSLGLAGPYIEQFFGPGTRLTVL.

This clonotype was observed many times. The rearrangement links TRBV7-2 to TRBJ1-2; D might be TRBD1 (5 bases). The V end was cut by 5 bases, the J end by 5 bases, with 18 bases between. This CDR3 is built from 15 residues. Per germline, CDR1 SGHTA and CDR2 FQGNSA. CDR3 coding DNA: TGTGCCAGCAGCCCGCAACCGGGGACCTCTTATGGCTACACCTTC. Its protein is CASSPQPGTSYGYTF.

This clonotype came up a few times. The rearrangement links TRBV20-1 to TRBJ2-1; TRBD2 aligns across 8 bases. The CDR3 covers 15 residues. Germline CDR1 is DFQATT and CDR2 is SNEGSKA (reference sequence). V lost 6 bases, J lost 3 bases, and 10 bases stayed unmatched. CDR3 nucleotides: TGCAGTGCAAAGAACCCCGGGGGGGGCTACAATGAGCAGTTCTTC. It translates to CSAKNPGGGYNEQFF.

This clonotype was detected a few times. The chain recombines TRBV7-2 with TRBJ2-3; TRBD2 might be the D (5 bases). The germline V gene encodes CDR1 SGHTA and CDR2 FQGNSA. The CDR3 extends over 14 amino acids. The V gene lost 1 base and the J gene lost 3 bases, with 8 bases spanning the gap. CDR3 nucleotides: TGTGCCAGCAGCTTAGGAGTAGCGACAGATACGCAGTATTTT. It encodes CASSLGVATDTQYF.

This clonotype was seen at least ten times. The V gene is TRBV24-1, the J gene TRBJ1-5; D not resolved. Germline V CDR1 and CDR2: KGHDR, SFDVKD. Trimming took off 4 bases at V and 8 bases at J, with 14 bases between the two ends. This CDR3 contains 14 residues. The CDR3 is CATSDIGSREPQHF. The CDR3 region has the DNA TGTGCCACCAGTGACATTGGCAGTCGTGAGCCCCAGCATTTT.

The chain joins TRBV2 to TRBJ2-3; 7 nucleotides match TRBD2. This CDR3 is 15 amino acids long. Looked up from germline, CDR1 is SNHLY and CDR2 is FYNNEI. The V and J ends lost 2 bases and 6 bases, in that order; junction bases with no gene match: 8. CDR3 protein: CASSERTSAMDTQYF. The CDR3 bases are TGTGCCAGCAGTGAACGAACTAGCGCGATGGATACGCAGTATTTT. Based on the CDR3 plus reference TRBV2 and TRBJ2-3, the full variable domain is EPEVTQTPSHQVTQMGQEVILRCVPISNHLYFYWYRQILGQKVEFLVSFYNNEISEKSEIFDDQFSVERPDGSNFTLKIRSTKLEDSAMYFCASSERTSAMDTQYFGPGTRLTVL.

This clonotype has only a few counts. This chain uses TRBV12-3 or TRBV12-4 with TRBJ1-1; D gene uncertain. V lost 3 bases and J lost 4, with 9 bases in between. This CDR3 has 13 amino acids. The CDR3 sequence is CASSFDGGTEAFF. CDR3 in DNA: TGTGCCAGCAGTTTCGATGGAGGCACTGAAGCTTTCTTT.

This clonotype was counted between two and nine times. The chain uses TRBV6-2 or TRBV6-3 and TRBJ2-7, with D possibly TRBD1 on 6 matching bases. Trimming cost V 7 bases and J 4 bases, with 14 bases left between them. The CDR3 loop spans 13 amino acids. CDR1 is MNHEY, CDR2 SVGEGT, per germline. CDR3 nucleotides: TGTGCCAGCATTCTATGGGGGCTTTACGAGCAGTACGTC. It is translated as CASILWGLYEQYV.

This clonotype was detected ten times or more. V gene TRBV5-1 combines with J gene TRBJ2-1; D is unclear. Germline V CDR1 and CDR2: SGHRS, YFSETQ. This CDR3 comprises 14 residues. The V and J ends lost 0 bases and 2 bases respectively, with 6 bases between them. The CDR3 nucleotides are TGCGCCAGCAGCTTGGCTGGGCCCTACAATGAGCAGTTCTTC. Translation gives CASSLAGPYNEQFF.

Many counts were recorded for this clonotype. The rearrangement links TRBV4-1 to TRBJ2-3; D tentatively fits TRBD1 or TRBD2 (5 bases each). Per germline, CDR1 MGHRA and CDR2 YSYEKL. This CDR3 has 16 amino acids. The V end was cut by 7 bases, the J end by 4 bases, with 21 bases between. The CDR3 coding sequence is TGCGCCAGCACCCGGGGCGCGACGGGGAATTCAGATACGCAGTATTTT. Its translation: CASTRGATGNSDTQYF.

This clonotype was picked up many times. V gene TRBV24-1 combines with J gene TRBJ1-5, with D tentatively TRBD1 (6 bases). CDR1 is KGHDR, CDR2 SFDVKD, per germline. V dropped 4 bases and J dropped 2 bases, with 8 bases sitting between them. There are 14 residues in the CDR3. The CDR3 spells CATSEPGGNQPQHF. The CDR3, as DNA: TGTGCCACCAGTGAACCAGGGGGCAATCAGCCCCAGCATTTT.

This clonotype was counted at least ten times. The genes are TRBV7-2 and TRBJ2-5, with 11 bases identical to TRBD2. Germline loops: CDR1 SGHTA, CDR2 FQGNSA. The V gene end was trimmed by 5 bases and the J gene end by 4 bases; junction bases not matched to a gene: 3. The CDR3 spans 14 residues. As DNA, the CDR3 is TGTGCCAGCAGCCCCGGACTAGCGGGAGAGACCCAGTACTTC. This codes for CASSPGLAGETQYF.

The sample holds many counts of this clonotype. This chain uses TRBV5-6 with TRBJ2-3; TRBD2 agrees at 8 bases. The CDR3 extends over 16 amino acids. The V and J ends lost 3 bases and 4 bases, in that order; junction bases with no gene match: 10. Germline lookup yields CDR1 SGHDT and CDR2 YYEEEE. DNA for the CDR3: TGTGCCAGCAGCTACCCGACTAGCGAGTATTCAGATACGCAGTATTTT. This translates into CASSYPTSEYSDTQYF.

This clonotype was counted many times. This chain uses TRBV10-2 with TRBJ2-6; the D gene is possibly TRBD2 (5 bases). The CDR3 is 14 residues long. V gave up 5 bases and J gave up 3 bases, with 8 bases separating them. CDR1 WSHSY and CDR2 SAAADI come from the germline V gene. The CDR3 region has the DNA TGCGCCAGCAGTAGAGGGAATGGGGCCAACGTCCTGACTTTC. Translating it yields CASSRGNGANVLTF.

The gene calls are TRBV7-2 and TRBJ1-6; unclear D gene. Germline V gene lookup returns CDR1 SGHTA and CDR2 FQGNSA. CDR3 length: 13 amino acids. The germline V and J ends were trimmed by 1 base and 6 bases, with 4 bases remaining between them. The CDR3 DNA is TGTGCCAGCAGCTTAGAAGTTAATTCACCCCTCCACTTT. Its protein product is CASSLEVNSPLHF.

In this sample, this clonotype turned up many times. The chain has TRBV20-1 and TRBJ2-1; 11 nucleotides align to TRBD2. This CDR3 contains 16 residues. Germline V gives CDR1 DFQATT, CDR2 SNEGSKA (reference sequence). V lost 1 base, J lost 7 bases, and 9 bases stayed unmatched. As DNA, the CDR3 is TGCAGTGCTAGAGGGAGACTAGCGGGGTCTCGAAATGAGCAGTTCTTC. Its protein is CSARGRLAGSRNEQFF.

This clonotype showed up many times. The rearrangement uses TRBV5-1 and TRBJ1-1; 8 bases match TRBD1. This CDR3 spans 14 amino acids. Losses at the gene ends were 2 bases for V and 5 bases for J; bases not matched to a gene: 5. Germline CDR1 and CDR2: SGHRS and YFSETQ. Here the CDR3 DNA reads TGCGCCAGCAGCTTCGCAGGGGGCGAAACTGAAGCTTTCTTT. Its protein is CASSFAGGETEAFF.

V and J are TRBV20-1 and TRBJ2-3, with TRBD2 matching 10 bases. This CDR3 has 13 amino acids. The V gene's germline CDR1 is DFQATT and CDR2 SNEGSKA (reference sequence). With V trimmed by 2 bases and J by 5 bases, 1 base remained unmatched. The CDR3 coding sequence is TGCAGTGCTAGACTAGCGGGGGAAGATACGCAGTATTTT. Residues: CSARLAGEDTQYF.

In this sample, this clonotype turned up many times. The rearrangement links TRBV7-9 to TRBJ1-4; D is perhaps TRBD1 (6 bases). V was pared by 4 bases and J by 6 bases, with 18 bases between. The CDR3 loop spans 16 amino acids. The germline gives CDR1 SEHNR, CDR2 FQNEAQ (reference sequence). The CDR3 bases are TGTGCCAGCAGCTCCTCCCGAGGGGCAGGGGATGAAAAACTGTTTTTT. Protein product: CASSSSRGAGDEKLFF.

Many counts were recorded for this clonotype. The rearrangement uses TRBV5-1 and TRBJ1-4; D ambiguous. The germline V gene encodes CDR1 SGHRS and CDR2 YFSETQ. This CDR3 contains 15 residues. V lost 4 bases and J lost 3, with 13 bases in between. DNA of the CDR3: TGCGCCAGCAGCCCAGACGGGGTATCTAATGAAAAACTGTTTTTT. Translating gives CASSPDGVSNEKLFF.

This clonotype has a count of ten or more. The chain couples TRBV10-3 to TRBJ1-2; D gene unclear. Germline-derived CDR1 and CDR2 are ENHRY and SYGVKD. Trimming pared 3 bases from V and 2 bases from J, leaving 4 bases between. The CDR3 has 12 residues. The CDR3 spells CAISDHNYGYTF. CDR3 in DNA: TGTGCCATCAGTGATCACAACTATGGCTACACCTTC.

This clonotype was seen repeatedly, ten times or more. The CDR3 region is CASSKPSPLYEQYF. In nucleotides, the CDR3 is TGTGCCAGCAGCAAACCCTCTCCTCTCTACGAGCAGTACTTC. The J gene is TRBJ2-7, the V gene TRBV21-1; the table calls TRBD2, which could not be checked here. TRBV21-1 represents a pseudogene. The CDR3 has 14 residues.

The chain couples TRBV20-1 to TRBJ2-1; D ambiguous. This CDR3 comprises 11 residues. In germline, CDR1 is DFQATT, CDR2 SNEGSKA (reference sequence). Deletions cut 7 bases from V and 3 bases from J, with 7 bases between. Here the CDR3 DNA reads TGCAGTGGTTTGAGCTACAATGAGCAGTTCTTC. Amino acids: CSGLSYNEQFF.

The rearrangement uses TRBV10-3 and TRBJ1-2, with 7 bases identical to TRBD1. The V gene's germline CDR1 is ENHRY and CDR2 SYGVKD. This CDR3 has 13 amino acids. With 5 bases clipped from V and 8 bases from J, the junction kept 8 bases outside the gene matches. In nucleotides, the CDR3 is TGTGCCATCAGTTTCGACAGGGAATACGGCTACACCTTC. Encoded protein: CAISFDREYGYTF.

This clonotype occurred many times. The rearrangement uses TRBV7-9 and TRBJ2-7; 8 bases match TRBD2. The CDR3 contains 12 residues. Looked up from germline, CDR1 is SEHNR and CDR2 is FQNEAQ (reference sequence). V was clipped by 3 bases and J by 7 bases; unmatched bases: 2. This chain's CDR3 is CASSFTGGEQYF. The CDR3 DNA follows: TGTGCCAGCAGCTTTACGGGGGGGGAGCAGTACTTC. The full variable domain, completed using reference TRBV7-9 and TRBJ2-7, is DTGVSQNPRHKITKRGQNVTFRCDPISEHNRLYWYRQTLGQGPEFLTYFQNEAQLEKSRLLSDRFSAERPKGSFSTLEIQRTEQGDSAMYLCASSFTGGEQYFGPGTRLTVT.